This TCR beta chain was obtained from a study of blood T cell repertoires in COVID-19. Per the original methods: Reference gene primer amplification yielded estimated nucleated cell counts. Some clones are missing from TCRdb's copy, which holds only in-frame ones; the method was immunoSEQ multiplex PCR. V and J calls and clone size are given by that table; D and trimming were obtained from the DNA. Of some 150,000 clones listed, approximately 80% are singletons. Trimming removed 7 bases at V and 3 bases at J, with 16 bases between. CDR1 and CDR2 from the germline V gene are SGDLS and YYNGEE. The CDR3 runs 14 residues. This clone showed up just a few times. Participants came from roughly 23 US areas, aged roughly 18 to 100 years.

The gene calls are TRBV9 and TRBJ1-1, with a possible D match to TRBD1 (6 bases). This TCR was recovered from a woman aged 45 to 65 who had recovered from COVID-19. The sequencing input was PBMCs or T cells enriched from blood (not recorded which). The CDR3 DNA reads as TGTGCCAGCGCCGGTGGGGCAGGGGACACTGAAGCTTTCTTT. The encoded protein is CASAGGAGDTEAFF.